Given below is one T cell receptor beta chain in context. Here immunoSEQ multiplex PCR was the method, and the copy in TCRdb shows in-frame clones only, minus some. The sample yields 150,000 to 200,000 clones, roughly 81% seen once. The sample originates from a study of blood T cell repertoires in COVID-19. CDR3 length equals 16 residues. Germline V CDR1 and CDR2: ENHRY, SYGVKD. The J segment lost 5 bases and the V segment lost 2 bases, leaving 11 bases of the junction unmatched. The sequenced material came from peripheral blood. This TCR derives from a man aged 40-49 years with acute or convalescent COVID-19. The chain employs TRBV10-3 and TRBJ2-7, with 8 bases identical to TRBD1. Here the CDR3 reads CAISEGEGQGLNEQYF. The CDR3 DNA follows: TGTGCCATCAGTGAGGGTGAAGGACAGGGCTTGAACGAGCAGTACTTC.